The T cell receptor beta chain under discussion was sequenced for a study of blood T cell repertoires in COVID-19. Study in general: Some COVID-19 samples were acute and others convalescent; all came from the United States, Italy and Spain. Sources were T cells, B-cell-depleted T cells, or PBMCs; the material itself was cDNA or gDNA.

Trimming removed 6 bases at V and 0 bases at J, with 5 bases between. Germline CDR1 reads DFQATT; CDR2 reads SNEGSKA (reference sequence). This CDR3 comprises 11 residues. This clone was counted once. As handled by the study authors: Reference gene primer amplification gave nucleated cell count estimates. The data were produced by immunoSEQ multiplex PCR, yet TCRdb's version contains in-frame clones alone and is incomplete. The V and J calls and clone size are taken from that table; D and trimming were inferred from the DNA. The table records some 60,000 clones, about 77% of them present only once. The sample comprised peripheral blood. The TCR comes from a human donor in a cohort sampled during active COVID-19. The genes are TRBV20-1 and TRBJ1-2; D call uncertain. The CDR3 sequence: CSAGTNYGYTF. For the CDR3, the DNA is TGCAGTGCCGGGACTAACTATGGCTACACCTTC.